This T cell receptor (beta chain) was recovered during a study of blood T cells in healthy people across ages. Overall study findings and caveats: Naive T cell percentage by flow cytometry tracked strongly with beta diversity. Diversity estimates from one million T cells were considered underestimates. Possibly, changes in expanded clonotypes were confounded because donor CMV status was unknown.

In this sample, this clonotype turned up many times. Its antigen is not identified. It was with a sample-barcoded 5' primer and a J-beta primer mix that a second PCR of roughly 7 to 12 cycles was run. Per sample, CDR3-containing paired-end reads numbered at least 2.5 million. In TCRdb, the 5' RACE reads were re-called with MiXCR into one record per CDR3 protein. The sample has under 2 million distinct CDR3 sequences; about 31% are singletons. This receptor was identified in a woman aged 25-40 years in good health. Sequenced input: blood.

CDR3 DNA: TGCAGTGCTTTATATACAGGGGGCACAACTGAAGCTTTCTTT. Its protein is CSALYTGGTTEAFF. The rearrangement links TRBV20-1 to TRBJ1-1; 9 bases align to TRBD1. J lost 5 bases, V lost 5 bases, and 9 bases had no gene match. Germline V CDR1 and CDR2: DFQATT, SNEGSKA (reference sequence). This CDR3 has 14 residues.